This is a list of T cell receptor beta chains from one sample in a study of blood T cell repertoires in COVID-19. This table comes from immunoSEQ multiplex PCR, and its TCRdb copy is limited to in-frame clones, with some not included. The table has some 140,000 clones, around three quarters seen once. Sequencing was carried out using peripheral blood. The source is an elderly man with acute or convalescent COVID-19. CDR3s include the opening cysteine and the closing phenylalanine or tryptophan. A D gene is named only where the DNA matches it firmly. Clone size appears in some rows only: once, few, many, or a class for an expanded clone.

clone size,V gene,J gene,CDR3 length,D gene,CDR3 DNA,CDR3 protein
once,TRBV11-2,TRBJ1-2,14,NA,TGTGCCAGCAGCCCGGCCGGGGTCGGGGGTGGCTACACCTTC,CASSPAGVGGGYTF
NA,TRBV3-1/TRBV3-2,TRBJ1-3,14,TRBD1,TGTGCCAGCAGCCAAATGACAGGGTCGGACACCATATATTTT,CASSQMTGSDTIYF
NA,TRBV19,TRBJ2-6,17,NA,TGTGCCAGTAGCCGCGGGACAGTCATGGCGGGGGCCAACGTCCTGACTTTC,CASSRGTVMAGANVLTF
NA,TRBV7-6,TRBJ2-7,14,TRBD1,TGTGCCAGCAGCCCCCTGGACAGGGTTGGCGAGCAGTACTTC,CASSPLDRVGEQYF
NA,TRBV2,TRBJ1-1,11,NA,TGTGCCAGCAGTGTACAGGGAGAAGCTTTCTTT,CASSVQGEAFF
NA,TRBV28,TRBJ1-4,15,NA,TGTGCCAGCAGTGAGTACGGAGCAACTAATGAAAAACTGTTTTTT,CASSEYGATNEKLFF
few,TRBV6-5,TRBJ2-7,16,TRBD2,TGTGCCAGCAGTTACTCGACTAGCGCACTTTCCTACGAGCAGTACTTC,CASSYSTSALSYEQYF
NA,TRBV6-5,TRBJ2-5,13,NA,TGTGCCAGCAGTTACTCAACGGCAGGGGCCCAGTACTTC,CASSYSTAGAQYF
NA,TRBV24-1,TRBJ2-3,14,NA,TGTGCCACGCAGCTCAGGGATCGTACAGATACGCAGTATTTT,CATQLRDRTDTQYF
NA,TRBV28,TRBJ1-2,15,NA,TGTGCCAGCAGTCAACGGACAGTGGCTAACTATGGCTACACCTTC,CASSQRTVANYGYTF
NA,TRBV9,TRBJ2-2,12,NA,TGTGCCAGCAGCGTAACTGGCGGGGAGCTGTTTTTT,CASSVTGGELFF
once,TRBV4-3,TRBJ2-4,15,NA,TGCGCCAGCAGCCGCGGGACCTTCGCCCAAAACATTCAGTACTTC,CASSRGTFAQNIQYF
once,TRBV19,TRBJ2-6,18,NA,TGTGCCAGTAGTACCCGGAGGGACGGACTCTCTGGGGCCAACGTCCTGACTTTC,CASSTRRDGLSGANVLTF
NA,TRBV7-2,TRBJ1-4,13,TRBD1,TGTGCCAGCAGCCTGACAGGGGACGAAAAACTGTTTTTT,CASSLTGDEKLFF
NA,TRBV5-1,TRBJ1-1,16,NA,TGCGCCAGCAGCTTGGCTGCAGGGATAGTTATCTCTGAAGCTTTCTTT,CASSLAAGIVISEAFF